This T cell receptor beta chain was captured by sequencing in a study of blood T cell repertoires in COVID-19. For the study at large: Acute and convalescent COVID-19 samples came from the United States, Italy and Spain. Nucleic acid was either cDNA or gDNA, and it came from T cells, B-cell-depleted T cells, or PBMCs.

The V and J ends lost 10 bases and 0 bases respectively, with 16 bases between them. The CDR3 sequence is 15 residues long. CDR1 is SNHLY, CDR2 FYNNEI, per germline. This clone was recorded once. Per the original methods: Cell counts per sample came from amplifying reference gene primers. Profiled with immunoSEQ multiplex PCR; TCRdb holds only in-frame clones, not every one. For V, J and clone size, that table is used; D and trimming come from the DNA. In the table there are almost 300,000 clones, around 90% of which are singletons. This receptor was obtained from a man aged 65-85 years with acute or convalescent COVID-19. The V and J genes are TRBV2 and TRBJ2-1, with D maybe TRBD1 (6 bases). Material: peripheral blood. The DNA of the CDR3 is TGTGCCACCGCCCCGGGACAAGGCTCCTACAATGAGCAGTTCTTC. Its protein is CATAPGQGSYNEQFF.